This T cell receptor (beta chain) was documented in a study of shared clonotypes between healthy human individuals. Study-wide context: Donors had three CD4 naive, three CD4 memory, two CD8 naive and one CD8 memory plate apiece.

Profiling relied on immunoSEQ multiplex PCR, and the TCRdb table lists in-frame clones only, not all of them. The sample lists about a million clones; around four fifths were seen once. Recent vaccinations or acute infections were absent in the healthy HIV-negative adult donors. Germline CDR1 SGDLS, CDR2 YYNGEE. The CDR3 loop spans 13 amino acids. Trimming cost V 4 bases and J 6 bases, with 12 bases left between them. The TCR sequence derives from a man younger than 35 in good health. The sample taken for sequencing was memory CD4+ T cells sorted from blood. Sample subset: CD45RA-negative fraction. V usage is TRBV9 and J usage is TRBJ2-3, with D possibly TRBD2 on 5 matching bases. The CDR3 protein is CASSHLGDDTQYF. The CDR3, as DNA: TGTGCCAGCAGCCATTTGGGAGACGATACGCAGTATTTT.